This T cell receptor beta chain is from a study of blood T cell repertoires in COVID-19 (dated by TCRdb to 2020 to 2021). Broadly, across the study: The collaborator samples originated in the United States, Italy and Spain and spanned the acute and convalescent phases of COVID-19. The material from the prospective study consisted of cDNA or gDNA derived from T cells, B-cell-depleted T cells, or PBMCs. The dataset comprised deeply sampled blood TCRbeta repertoires from subjects exposed to, actively infected with, or recovered from COVID-19. The repertoires were released in a freely available public database meant as a resource for research on the immune response to SARS-CoV-2. Samples came from the ongoing ImmuneRACE study (first 160 participants) plus 1,254 subjects from 6 global collaborators. A de-identified subject ID, COVID-19 status, age in years and sex were almost always included in the sample metadata. Where HLA class I and class II types were available, the types were taken from metadata supplied by the sample provider, not from assay-based typing. General study outcomes and caveats: The amount of clinical and demographic metadata varied by source and participant and was provided uncurated.

At one collaborating source in Seattle, patients were enrolled during active infection and were followed longitudinally through the course of disease. Whole blood was collected in K2EDTA tubes by collaborating institutions according to the institutions' own protocols. Collaborator samples were shipped for TCRbeta analysis as frozen whole blood, isolated PBMCs, or DNA extracted from either sample type. For this clone: Its target antigen remains unknown. Qualities for individual bases were not recorded, and no much larger clone is one base off.

TCRbeta CDR3 regions were amplified from genomic DNA by means of the immunoSEQ Assay, a bias-controlled multiplex PCR. The authors processed their data as follows. Nucleated cell counts per sample were estimated from amplification of reference gene primers within the assay. To quantify the absolute abundance of each unique TCRbeta CDR3 rearrangement, sequence reads were collapsed and filtered. For each sample, productive Simpson clonality was calculated as the square root of Simpson's diversity index over productive rearrangements. TCRdb re-hosts the immuneACCESS table, in-frame sequences only. Its copies lack some clones; in the studies checked, an unresolved V gene accounts for under half of them, and the cause for the rest is not known. D and trimming come from the DNA, and the V and J calls and clone size come from that table. The sample contains some 64,000 clones, 55% to 75% of them found a single time. The ten largest account for 4% to 5% of the sample.

The cysteine opens and the phenylalanine closes a CDR3 of 13 amino acids. Just CDR3 DNA is preserved here, 39 bases in frame from base 1. V gives up 4 bases and J gives up 4 bases, and the segment between their germline ends measures 10 bases. This clonotype was sampled from a woman in her seventies with COVID-19, enrolled during active disease. The sequence links TRBV12-3 or TRBV12-4 to TRBJ1-1; the D gene is unclear. Material for sequencing was peripheral blood. The DNA is as follows: TGTGCCAGCAGTTCGGCGCAGGCCACTGAAGCTTTCTTT. Translation gives CASSSAQATEAFF.